The source of this T cell receptor beta chain is a study of blood T cell repertoires in COVID-19. CDR1 and CDR2 (germline): SGHRS, YFSETQ. With 0 bases removed from V and 9 bases from J, the gap between germline ends came to 18 bases. The CDR3 totals 15 residues. In the original processing: Quantification of nucleated cells was approximated via reference gene primer amplification. Here immunoSEQ multiplex PCR was the method, and the copy in TCRdb shows in-frame clones only, minus some. D and trimming were read from the DNA, whereas the V and J calls and clone size are those reported in that table. The sample includes around 52,000 clones, 87% of them seen just once.

The sequence derives from a woman older than 75 with COVID-19, enrolled during active disease. Sequencing input: peripheral blood. V gene TRBV5-1 combines with J gene TRBJ2-5; possible D gene TRBD1, 5 bases. The CDR3 is CASSLGGRATGAQYF. CDR3 in DNA: TGCGCCAGCAGCTTGGGAGGCAGGGCGACGGGCGCCCAGTACTTC.